The subject of this entry is one T cell receptor beta chain. Its antigen is undetermined. Its ends do not fully match the called genes, so a read error is possible. Within the sample, other DNA sequences also encode this same CDR3. This sample was taken from a study of graft-versus-host responses after intestinal transplantation. In the study overall: For 2 to 4 years after anti-thymocyte globulin induction, all recipients took tacrolimus and steroids.

Study conclusions and caveats: Elevated graft-versus-host to host-versus-graft clonal ratios in allografts were recorded for patients with graft-donor T cell macrochimerism.

Germline V gene data show CDR1 as GTSNPN and CDR2 as SVGIG (reference sequence). CDR3 length: 13 residues. The method was immunoSEQ multiplex PCR; TCRdb's version includes in-frame clones alone and lacks a portion of them. This table has about 25,000 clones, around 94% appearing once. This sequence originates from a human patient who received an intestinal transplant, so some T cells may come from the graft donor. Material: PBMCs, obtained approximately 32 days after intestinal transplant. The rearrangement links TRBV30 to TRBJ2-7, with D perhaps TRBD2 (6 bases). For the CDR3, the DNA is TGCGCCTGGAGTTCCGGGAGCTCCTACGAGCAGTACTTC. Its translation is CAWSSGSSYEQYF.